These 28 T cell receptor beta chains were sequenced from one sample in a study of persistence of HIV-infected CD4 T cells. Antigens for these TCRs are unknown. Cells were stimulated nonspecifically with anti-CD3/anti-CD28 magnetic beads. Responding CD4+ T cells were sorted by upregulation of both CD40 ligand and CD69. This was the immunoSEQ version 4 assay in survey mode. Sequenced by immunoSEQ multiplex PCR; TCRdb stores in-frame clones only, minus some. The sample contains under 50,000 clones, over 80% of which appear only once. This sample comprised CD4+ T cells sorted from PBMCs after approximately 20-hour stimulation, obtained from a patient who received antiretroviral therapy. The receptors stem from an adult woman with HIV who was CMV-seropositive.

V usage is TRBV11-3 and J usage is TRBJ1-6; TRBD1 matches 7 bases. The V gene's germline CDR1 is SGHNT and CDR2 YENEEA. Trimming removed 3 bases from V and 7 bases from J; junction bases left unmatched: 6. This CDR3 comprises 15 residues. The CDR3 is CASSFRQGRNSPLHF. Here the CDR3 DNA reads TGTGCCAGCAGCTTCCGACAGGGTCGCAATTCACCCCTCCACTTT.

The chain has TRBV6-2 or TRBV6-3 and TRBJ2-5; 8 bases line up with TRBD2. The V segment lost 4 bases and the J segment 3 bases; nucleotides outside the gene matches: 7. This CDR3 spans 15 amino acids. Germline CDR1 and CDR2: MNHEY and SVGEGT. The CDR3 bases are TGTGCCAGCAGTTCCGGCGGGGGGACGGAAGAGACCCAGTACTTC. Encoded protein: CASSSGGGTEETQYF.

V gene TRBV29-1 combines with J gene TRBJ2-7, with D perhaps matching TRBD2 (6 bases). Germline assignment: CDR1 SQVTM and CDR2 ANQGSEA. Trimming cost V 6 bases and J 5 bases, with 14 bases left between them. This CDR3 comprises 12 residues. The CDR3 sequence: CSVVGGGHEQYF. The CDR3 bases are TGCAGCGTCGTGGGTGGAGGGCACGAGCAGTACTTC.

The CDR3 here is CASSVNSGSTDTQYF. The CDR3 coding sequence is TGTGCCAGCAGCGTGAATAGCGGAAGCACAGATACGCAGTATTTT. V usage is TRBV7-3 and J usage is TRBJ2-3, with a possible D match to TRBD2 (6 bases). V was pared by 5 bases and J by 0 bases, with 12 bases between. The CDR3 extends over 15 amino acids. The germline CDR1 and CDR2 sequences are SGHTA and FQGTGA.

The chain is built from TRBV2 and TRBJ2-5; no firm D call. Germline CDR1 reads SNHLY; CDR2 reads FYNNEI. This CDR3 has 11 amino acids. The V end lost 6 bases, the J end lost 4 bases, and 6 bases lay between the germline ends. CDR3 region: CASRSGETQYF. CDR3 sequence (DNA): TGTGCCAGCAGGAGTGGAGAGACCCAGTACTTC. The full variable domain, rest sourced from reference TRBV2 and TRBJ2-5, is EPEVTQTPSHQVTQMGQEVILRCVPISNHLYFYWYRQILGQKVEFLVSFYNNEISEKSEIFDDQFSVERPDGSNFTLKIRSTKLEDSAMYFCASRSGETQYFGPGTRLLVL.

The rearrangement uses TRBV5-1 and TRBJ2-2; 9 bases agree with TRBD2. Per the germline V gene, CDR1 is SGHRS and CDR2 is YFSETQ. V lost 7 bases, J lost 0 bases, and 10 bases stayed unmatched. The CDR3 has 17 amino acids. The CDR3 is CASAGGGARPNTGELFF. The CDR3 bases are TGCGCCAGCGCGGGAGGGGGGGCGCGTCCGAACACCGGGGAGCTGTTTTTT.

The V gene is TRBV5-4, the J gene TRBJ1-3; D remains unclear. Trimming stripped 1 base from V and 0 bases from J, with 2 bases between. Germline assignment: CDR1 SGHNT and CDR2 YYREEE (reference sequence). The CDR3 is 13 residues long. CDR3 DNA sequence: TGTGCCAGCAGCTTGACCTCTGGAAACACCATATATTTT. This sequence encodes CASSLTSGNTIYF. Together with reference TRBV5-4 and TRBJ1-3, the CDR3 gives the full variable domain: ETGVTQSPTHLIKTRGQQVTLRCSSQSGHNTVSWYQQALGQGPQFIFQYYREEENGRGNFPPRFSGLQFPNYSSELNVNALELDDSALYLCASSLTSGNTIYFGEGSWLTVV.

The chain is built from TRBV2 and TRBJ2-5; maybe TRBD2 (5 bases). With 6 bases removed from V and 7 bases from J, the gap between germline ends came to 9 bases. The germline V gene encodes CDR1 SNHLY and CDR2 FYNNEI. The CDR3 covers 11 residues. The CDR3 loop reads CASRAAGTQYF. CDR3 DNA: TGTGCCAGCAGAGCGGCGGGGACCCAGTACTTC.

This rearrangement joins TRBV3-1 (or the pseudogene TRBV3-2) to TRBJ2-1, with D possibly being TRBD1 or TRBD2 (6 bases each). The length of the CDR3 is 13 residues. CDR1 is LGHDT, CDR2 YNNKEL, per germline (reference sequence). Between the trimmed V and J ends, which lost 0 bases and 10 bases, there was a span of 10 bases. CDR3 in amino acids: CASSQDRGLEQFF. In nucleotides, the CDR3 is TGTGCCAGCAGCCAAGATCGGGGGCTGGAGCAGTTCTTC.

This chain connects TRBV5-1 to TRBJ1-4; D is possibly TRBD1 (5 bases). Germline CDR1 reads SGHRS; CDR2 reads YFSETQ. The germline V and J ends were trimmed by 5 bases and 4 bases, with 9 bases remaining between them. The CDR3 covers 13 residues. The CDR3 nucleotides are TGCGCCAGCAGGGAAGGGGTTAATGAAAAACTGTTTTTT. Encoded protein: CASREGVNEKLFF.

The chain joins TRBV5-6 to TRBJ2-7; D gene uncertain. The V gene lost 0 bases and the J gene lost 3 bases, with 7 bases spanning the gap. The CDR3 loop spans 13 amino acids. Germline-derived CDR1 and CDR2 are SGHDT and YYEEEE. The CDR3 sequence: CASSLGVYYEQYF. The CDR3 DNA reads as TGTGCCAGCAGCTTGGGAGTTTACTACGAGCAGTACTTC.

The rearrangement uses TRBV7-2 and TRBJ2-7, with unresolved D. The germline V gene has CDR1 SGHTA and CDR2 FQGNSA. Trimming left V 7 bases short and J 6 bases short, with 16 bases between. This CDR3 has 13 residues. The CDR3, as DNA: TGTGCCAGCACTTCGCCCCCGTGGAGCGAGCAGTACTTC. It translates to CASTSPPWSEQYF.

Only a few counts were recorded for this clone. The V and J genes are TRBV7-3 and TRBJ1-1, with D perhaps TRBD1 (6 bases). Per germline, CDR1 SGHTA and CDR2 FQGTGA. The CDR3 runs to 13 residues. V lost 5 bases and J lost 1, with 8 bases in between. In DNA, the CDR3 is TGTGCCAGCAGCACACAGGGGAACACTGAAGCTTTCTTT. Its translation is CASSTQGNTEAFF.

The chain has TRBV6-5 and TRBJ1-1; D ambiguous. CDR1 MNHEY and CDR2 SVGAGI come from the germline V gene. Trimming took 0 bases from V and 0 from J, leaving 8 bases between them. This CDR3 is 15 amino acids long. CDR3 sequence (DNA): TGTGCCAGCAGTTACTCTTCTGTGATGAACACTGAAGCTTTCTTT. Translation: CASSYSSVMNTEAFF.

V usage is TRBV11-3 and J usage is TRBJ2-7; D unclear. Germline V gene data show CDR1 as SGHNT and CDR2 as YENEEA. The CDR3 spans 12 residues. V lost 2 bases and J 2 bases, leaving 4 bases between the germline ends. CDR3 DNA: TGTGCCAGCAGCTTAATCGCCTACGAGCAGTACTTC. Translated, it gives CASSLIAYEQYF.

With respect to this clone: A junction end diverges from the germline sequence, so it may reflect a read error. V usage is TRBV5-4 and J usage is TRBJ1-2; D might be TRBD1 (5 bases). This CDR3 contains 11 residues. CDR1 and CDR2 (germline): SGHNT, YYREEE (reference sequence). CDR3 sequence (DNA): TGTGCAAGCAGTGGGGCGCGGGGCTACACCTTC. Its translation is CASSGARGYTF.

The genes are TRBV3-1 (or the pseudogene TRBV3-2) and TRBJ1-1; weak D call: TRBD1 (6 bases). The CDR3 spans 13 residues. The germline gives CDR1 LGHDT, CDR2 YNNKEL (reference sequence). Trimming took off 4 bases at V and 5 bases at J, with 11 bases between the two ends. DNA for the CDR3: TGTGCCAGCAGCCCTAGGGACAATACTGAAGCTTTCTTT. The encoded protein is CASSPRDNTEAFF.

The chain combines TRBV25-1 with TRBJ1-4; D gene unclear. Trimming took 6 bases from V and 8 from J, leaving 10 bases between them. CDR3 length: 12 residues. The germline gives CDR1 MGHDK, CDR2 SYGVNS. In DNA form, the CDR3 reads TGTGCCAGCAGCCCACTTGGGGAAAAACTGTTTTTT. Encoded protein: CASSPLGEKLFF. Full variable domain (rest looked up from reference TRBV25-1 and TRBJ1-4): EADIYQTPRYLVIGTGKKITLECSQTMGHDKMYWYQQDPGMELHLIHYSYGVNSTEKGDLSSESTVSRIRTEHFPLTLESARPSHTSQYLCASSPLGEKLFFGSGTQLSVL.

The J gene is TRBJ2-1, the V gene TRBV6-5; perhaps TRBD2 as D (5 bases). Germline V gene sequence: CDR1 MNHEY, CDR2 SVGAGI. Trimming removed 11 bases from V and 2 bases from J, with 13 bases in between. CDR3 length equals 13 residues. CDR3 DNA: TGTGCCTGCCGGAGGAGCCCCTACAATGAGCAGTTCTTC. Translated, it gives CACRRSPYNEQFF.

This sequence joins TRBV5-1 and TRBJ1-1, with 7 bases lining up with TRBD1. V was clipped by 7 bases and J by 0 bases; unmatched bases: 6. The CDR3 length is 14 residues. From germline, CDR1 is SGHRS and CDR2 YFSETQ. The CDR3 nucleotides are TGCGCCAGCCGACCGGGACAGATGAACACTGAAGCTTTCTTT. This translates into CASRPGQMNTEAFF.

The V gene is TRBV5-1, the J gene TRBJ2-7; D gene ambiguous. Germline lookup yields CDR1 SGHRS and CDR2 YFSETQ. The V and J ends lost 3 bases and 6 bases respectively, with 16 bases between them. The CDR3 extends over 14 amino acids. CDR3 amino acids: CASSSQTLSFEQYF. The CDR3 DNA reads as TGCGCCAGCAGCTCGCAAACCCTCAGTTTCGAGCAGTACTTC.

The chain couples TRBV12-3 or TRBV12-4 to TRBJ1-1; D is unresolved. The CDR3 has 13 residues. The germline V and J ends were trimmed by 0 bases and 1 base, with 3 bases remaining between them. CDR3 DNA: TGTGCCAGCAGTTTAGCGGAGAACACTGAAGCTTTCTTT. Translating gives CASSLAENTEAFF.

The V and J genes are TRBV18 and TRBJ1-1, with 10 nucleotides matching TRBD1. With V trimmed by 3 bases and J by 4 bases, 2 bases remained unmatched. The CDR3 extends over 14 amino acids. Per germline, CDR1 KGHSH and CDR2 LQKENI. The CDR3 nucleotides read TGTGCCAGCTCACCGAGGACAGGGGGCACTGAAGCTTTCTTT. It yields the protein CASSPRTGGTEAFF.

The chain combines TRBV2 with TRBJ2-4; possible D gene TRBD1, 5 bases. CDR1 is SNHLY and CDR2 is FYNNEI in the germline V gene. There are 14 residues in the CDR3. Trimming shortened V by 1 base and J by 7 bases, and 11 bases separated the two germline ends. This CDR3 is CASSEGQLGNIQYF. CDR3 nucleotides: TGTGCCAGCAGTGAAGGACAGCTAGGGAACATTCAGTACTTC.

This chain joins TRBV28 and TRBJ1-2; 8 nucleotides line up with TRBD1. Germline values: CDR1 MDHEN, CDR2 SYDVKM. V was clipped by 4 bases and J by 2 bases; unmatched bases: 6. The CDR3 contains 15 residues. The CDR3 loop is CASSWPTGANYGYTF. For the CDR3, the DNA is TGTGCCAGCAGTTGGCCGACAGGGGCCAACTATGGCTACACCTTC.

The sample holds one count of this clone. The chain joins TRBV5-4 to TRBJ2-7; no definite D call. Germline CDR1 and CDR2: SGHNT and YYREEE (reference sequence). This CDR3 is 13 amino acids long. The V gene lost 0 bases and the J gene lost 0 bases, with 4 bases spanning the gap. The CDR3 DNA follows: TGTGCCAGCAGCTTGGCCGGCTCCTACGAGCAGTACTTC. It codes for CASSLAGSYEQYF.

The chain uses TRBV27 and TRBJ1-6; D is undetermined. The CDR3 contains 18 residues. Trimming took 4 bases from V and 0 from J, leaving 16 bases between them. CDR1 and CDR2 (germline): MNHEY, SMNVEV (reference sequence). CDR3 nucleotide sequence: TGTGCCAGCAGTTATATCGCCCCGGCTAGCTCCTATAATTCACCCCTCCACTTT. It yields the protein CASSYIAPASSYNSPLHF.

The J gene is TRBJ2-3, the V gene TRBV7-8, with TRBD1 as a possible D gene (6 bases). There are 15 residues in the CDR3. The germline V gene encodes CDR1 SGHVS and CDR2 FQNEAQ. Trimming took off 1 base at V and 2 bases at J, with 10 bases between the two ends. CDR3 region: CASSLGQATTDTQYF. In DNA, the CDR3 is TGTGCCAGCAGCTTAGGACAGGCCACCACAGATACGCAGTATTTT.